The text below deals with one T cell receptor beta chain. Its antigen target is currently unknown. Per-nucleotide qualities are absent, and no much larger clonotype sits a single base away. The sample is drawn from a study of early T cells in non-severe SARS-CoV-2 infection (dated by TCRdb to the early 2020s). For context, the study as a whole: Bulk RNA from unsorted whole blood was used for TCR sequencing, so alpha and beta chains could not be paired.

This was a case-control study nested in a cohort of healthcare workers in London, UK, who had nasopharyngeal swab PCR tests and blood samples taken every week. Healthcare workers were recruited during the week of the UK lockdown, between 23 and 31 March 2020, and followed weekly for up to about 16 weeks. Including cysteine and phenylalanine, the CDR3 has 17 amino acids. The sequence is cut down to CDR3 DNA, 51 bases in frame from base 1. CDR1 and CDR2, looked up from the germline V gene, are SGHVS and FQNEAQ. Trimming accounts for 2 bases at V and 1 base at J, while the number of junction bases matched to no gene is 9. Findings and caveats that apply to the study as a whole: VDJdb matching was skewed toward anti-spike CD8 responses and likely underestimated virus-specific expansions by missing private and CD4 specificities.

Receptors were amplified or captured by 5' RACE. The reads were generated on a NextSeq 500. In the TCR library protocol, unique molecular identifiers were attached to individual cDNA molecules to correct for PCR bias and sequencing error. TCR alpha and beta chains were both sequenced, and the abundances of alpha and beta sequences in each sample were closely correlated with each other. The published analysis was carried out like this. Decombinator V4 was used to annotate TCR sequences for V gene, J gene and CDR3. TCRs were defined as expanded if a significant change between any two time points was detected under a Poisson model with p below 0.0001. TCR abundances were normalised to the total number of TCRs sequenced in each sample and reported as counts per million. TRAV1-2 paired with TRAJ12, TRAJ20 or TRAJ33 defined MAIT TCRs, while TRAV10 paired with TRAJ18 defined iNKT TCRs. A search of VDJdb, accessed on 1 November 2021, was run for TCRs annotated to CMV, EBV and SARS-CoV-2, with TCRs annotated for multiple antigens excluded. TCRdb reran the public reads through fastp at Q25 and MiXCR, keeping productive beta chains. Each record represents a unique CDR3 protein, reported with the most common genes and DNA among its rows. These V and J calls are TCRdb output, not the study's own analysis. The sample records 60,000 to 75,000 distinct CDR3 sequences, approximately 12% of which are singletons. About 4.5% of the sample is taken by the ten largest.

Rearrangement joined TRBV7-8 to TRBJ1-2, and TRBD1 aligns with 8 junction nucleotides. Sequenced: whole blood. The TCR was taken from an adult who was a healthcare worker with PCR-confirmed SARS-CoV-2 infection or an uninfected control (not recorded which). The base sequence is TGTGCCAGCAGCTTAAAGGACAGGGCCCAAATTAACTATGGCTACACCTTC. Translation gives CASSLKDRAQINYGYTF.